This TCR beta chain emerged from a study of T cell responses to AZD1222 COVID-19 vaccine. Points on this clone: Its specificity is not known.

Data came from immunoSEQ multiplex PCR; TCRdb stores just in-frame clones and leaves some out. Of 130,000 to 150,000 clones in the sample, 88% are singletons; the top ten hold 4.5% to 5.5%. General study findings and limits: Vaccine-associated CD4 TCRs spanned spike, dominant at 160-218 and 743-854. Spike-specific TCR depth and breadth grew after two AZD1222 doses. Close to half of spike-specific TCRs reportedly recognize unmutated variant regions. Donors in the cohort were predominantly white British and more often female, and clonal diversity was possibly underestimated.

This CDR3 has 12 residues. V shed 3 bases and J shed 7 bases, with 9 bases lying between them. Germline V gene data show CDR1 as SGHVS and CDR2 as FNYEAQ. The clonotype comes from an adult who received the MenACWY meningococcal vaccine as a control. This chain connects TRBV7-6 to TRBJ1-1, with D possibly matching TRBD1 (6 bases). Sequenced here: peripheral blood, sampled 28 days after the second dose of the MenACWY control vaccine. The CDR3 loop is CASSLTGREAFF. CDR3 in DNA: TGTGCCAGCAGCTTGACAGGCCGTGAAGCTTTCTTT.